The 10 T cell receptor beta chains listed next were all sequenced from one sample in a study of shared clonotypes between healthy human individuals. The method was immunoSEQ multiplex PCR; TCRdb's version includes in-frame clones alone and lacks a portion of them. Counted here are around 480,000 clones, about three quarters occurring once; the ten biggest clones make up around 13%. Input material: PBMCs. Receptors originate from a woman aged 40 to 55 in good health. Some clones in this sample may be carry-over from other donors' samples.

The chain joins TRBV11-3 to TRBJ2-2; 7 nucleotides line up with TRBD2. CDR1 is SGHNT, CDR2 YENEEA, per germline. V was clipped by 1 base and J by 7 bases; unmatched bases: 3. This CDR3 spans 14 amino acids. Here the CDR3 reads CASSLGGGVGELFF. CDR3 DNA: TGTGCCAGCAGCTTAGGGGGAGGGGTCGGGGAGCTGTTTTTT. Filled out from reference TRBV11-3 and TRBJ2-2, the complete variable domain reads EAGVVQSPRYKIIEKKQPVAFWCNPISGHNTLYWYLQNLGQGPELLIRYENEEAVDDSQLPKDRFSAERLKGVDSTLKIQPAELGDSAVYLCASSLGGGVGELFFGEGSRLTVL.

The V gene is TRBV4-1, the J gene TRBJ1-1, with a possible D match to TRBD1 (6 bases). The CDR3 spans 16 residues. Trimming pared 1 base from V and 0 bases from J, leaving 12 bases between. Germline V gives CDR1 MGHRA, CDR2 YSYEKL. The CDR3 spells CASSQVGGKMNTEAFF. The CDR3 nucleotides read TGCGCCAGCAGCCAAGTTGGGGGCAAGATGAACACTGAAGCTTTCTTT.

This clone was seen a single time. The chain recombines TRBV7-6 with TRBJ2-3; 7 bases map to TRBD1. Germline V gene sequence: CDR1 SGHVS, CDR2 FNYEAQ. The CDR3 totals 14 residues. The V gene end was trimmed by 4 bases and the J gene end by 3 bases; junction bases not matched to a gene: 4. The CDR3 spells CASSSTGLTDTQYF. In DNA, the CDR3 is TGTGCCAGCAGCTCGACAGGGCTAACAGATACGCAGTATTTT.

The chain's CDR3 is CASSQGGGLSSYEQYF. CDR3 DNA sequence: TGTGCCAGCAGCCAAGGAGGGGGGTTAAGCTCCTACGAGCAGTACTTC. This chain links TRBV28 with TRBJ2-7; D possibly uses TRBD1 or TRBD2 (6 bases each). The CDR3 runs to 16 residues. Germline CDR1 and CDR2: MDHEN and SYDVKM. Between the trimmed V and J ends, which lost 6 bases and 0 bases, there was a span of 18 bases.

The DNA of the CDR3 is TGTGCCAGCAGCAATACCGGGACAGGGGTCAATGAGCAGTTCTTC. Translation gives CASSNTGTGVNEQFF. This chain joins TRBV7-2 and TRBJ2-1, with TRBD1 matching 10 bases. Germline CDR1 is SGHTA and CDR2 is FQGNSA. This CDR3 region has 15 residues. V was pared by 5 bases and J by 6 bases, with 7 bases of the junction left unmatched.

V is TRBV7-8 and J is TRBJ2-7, with 8 bases that match TRBD1. The CDR3 is 15 amino acids. Trimming cost V 2 bases and J 3 bases; bases outside gene matches: 6. CDR1 and CDR2 from the germline V gene are SGHVS and FQNEAQ. CDR3 residues: CASSLTGTGFYEQYF. CDR3 DNA sequence: TGTGCCAGCAGCTTAACCGGGACAGGATTCTACGAGCAGTACTTC.

This clone has a single count. V and J are TRBV7-6 and TRBJ1-1; maybe TRBD1 (5 bases). Trimming stripped 2 bases from V and 1 base from J, with 14 bases between. Looked up from germline, CDR1 is SGHVS and CDR2 is FNYEAQ. The CDR3 covers 16 residues. The DNA for the CDR3 is TGTGCCAGCAGCTTAAGGTCGGGGCGGGCGAACACTGAAGCTTTCTTT. Residues: CASSLRSGRANTEAFF.

This clone came up a few times. The junction departs from germline at one end; a sequencing error may be responsible. Other DNA sequences in this specimen translate into the identical CDR3. The J gene is TRBJ1-1, the V gene TRBV6-4; D gene uncertain. CDR1 is MRHNA, CDR2 SNTAGT, per germline. CDR3 size: 13 residues. CDR3 region: CASSESENTEAFF. The CDR3 DNA follows: TGTGCCAGCAGTGAGTCGGAAAACACTGAAGCCTTCTTT.

This clone was seen only once. V gene TRBV11-2 combines with J gene TRBJ2-7; perhaps TRBD1 as D (6 bases). The CDR3 runs 14 residues. The ends were cut back, 5 bases at V and 2 bases at J, with 13 bases in the middle. Germline V CDR1 and CDR2: SGHAT, FQNNGV. DNA of the CDR3: TGTGCCAGCAGCCCAGGGGTCGGCGCCTACGAGCAGTACTTC. Amino acids: CASSPGVGAYEQYF.

The V and J genes are TRBV5-4 and TRBJ1-5; TRBD1 is a possible D gene (5 bases). The CDR3 consists of 15 residues. Germline V gene sequence: CDR1 SGHNT, CDR2 YYREEE (reference sequence). Between the trimmed V and J ends, which lost 0 bases and 2 bases, there was a span of 9 bases. CDR3 nucleotides: TGTGCCAGCAGCTTGGGGGGGGAGGGCAATCAGCCCCAGCATTTT. Translated: CASSLGGEGNQPQHF.